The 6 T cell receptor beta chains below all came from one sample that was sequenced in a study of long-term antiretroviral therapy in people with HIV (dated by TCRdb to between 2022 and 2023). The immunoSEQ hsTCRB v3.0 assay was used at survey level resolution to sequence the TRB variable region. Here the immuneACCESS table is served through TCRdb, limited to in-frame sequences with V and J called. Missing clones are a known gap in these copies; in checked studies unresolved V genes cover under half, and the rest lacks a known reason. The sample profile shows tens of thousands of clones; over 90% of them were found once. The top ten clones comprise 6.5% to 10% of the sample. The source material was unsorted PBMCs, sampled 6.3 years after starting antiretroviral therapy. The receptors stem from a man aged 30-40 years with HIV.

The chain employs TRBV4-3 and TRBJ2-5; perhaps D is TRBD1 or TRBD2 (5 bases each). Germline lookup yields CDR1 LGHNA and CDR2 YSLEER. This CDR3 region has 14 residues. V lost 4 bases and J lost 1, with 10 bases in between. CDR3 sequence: CASSPGHSQETQYF. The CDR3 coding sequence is TGCGCCAGCAGCCCGGGGCACAGCCAAGAGACCCAGTACTTC.

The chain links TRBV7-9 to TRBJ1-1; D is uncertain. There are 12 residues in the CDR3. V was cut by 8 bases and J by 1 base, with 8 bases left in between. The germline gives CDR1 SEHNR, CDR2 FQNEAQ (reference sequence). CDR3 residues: CASGRENTEAFF. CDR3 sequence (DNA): TGTGCCAGCGGACGGGAGAACACTGAAGCTTTCTTT.

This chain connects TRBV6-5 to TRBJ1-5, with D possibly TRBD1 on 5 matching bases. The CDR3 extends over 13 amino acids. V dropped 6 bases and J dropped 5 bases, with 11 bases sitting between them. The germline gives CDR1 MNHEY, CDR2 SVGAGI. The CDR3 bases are TGTGCCAGCAGCCAGGGTAACGATCAGCCCCAGCATTTT. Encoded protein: CASSQGNDQPQHF.

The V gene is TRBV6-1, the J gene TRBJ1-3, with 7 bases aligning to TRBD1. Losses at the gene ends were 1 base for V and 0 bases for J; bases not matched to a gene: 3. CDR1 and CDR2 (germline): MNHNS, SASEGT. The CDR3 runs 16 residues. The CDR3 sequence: CASSEGSGGSGNTIYF. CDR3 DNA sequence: TGTGCCAGCAGTGAAGGTTCAGGGGGCTCTGGAAACACCATATATTTT.

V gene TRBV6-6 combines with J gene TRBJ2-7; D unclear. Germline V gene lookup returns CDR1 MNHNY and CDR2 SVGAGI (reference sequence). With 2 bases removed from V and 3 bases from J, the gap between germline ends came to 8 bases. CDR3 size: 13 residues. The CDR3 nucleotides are TGTGCCAGCAGTTACGCTATAGACTACGAGCAGTACTTC. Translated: CASSYAIDYEQYF.

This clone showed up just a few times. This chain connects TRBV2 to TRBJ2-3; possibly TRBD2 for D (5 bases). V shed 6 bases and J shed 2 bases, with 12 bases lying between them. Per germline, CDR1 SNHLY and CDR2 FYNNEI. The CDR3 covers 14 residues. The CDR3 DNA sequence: TGTGCCAGCAGCTCAAGGAGGTACACAGATACGCAGTATTTT. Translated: CASSSRRYTDTQYF.